This is a list of T cell receptor beta chains from one sample in a study of T cells in Graves' hyperthyroidism and ophthalmopathy. TCRdb reprocessed the multiplex PCR reads with MiXCR, giving one entry per CDR3 protein. The sample has more than 350,000 distinct CDR3 sequences, more than 14% seen once. Sequences were obtained from blood. These receptor sequences come from a woman in her twenties or thirties with Graves' ophthalmopathy. Both conserved end residues are part of each CDR3. D genes are given only for firm matches. The size entry is marked missing in some rows and otherwise reads once, few, many or a size class.

D gene	V gene	J gene	clone size	CDR3 protein	CDR3 DNA
NA	TRBV12-5	TRBJ1-1	many	CASGLASGGNTEAFF	TGTGCTAGTGGTTTGGCCTCGGGGGGCAACACTGAAGCTTTCTTT
NA	TRBV18	TRBJ1-1	few	CASSPLNSENTEAFF	TGTGCCAGCTCACCACTAAACTCCGAGAACACTGAAGCTTTCTTT
TRBD1	TRBV11-1	TRBJ2-7	many	CASSTTTGASYEQYF	TGTGCCAGCAGCACGACGACAGGGGCCAGCTACGAGCAGTACTTC
NA	TRBV12-3/TRBV12-4	TRBJ2-1	many	CATKIKAGGQPYNEQFF	TGTGCCACCAAGATTAAGGCAGGGGGGCAGCCCTACAATGAGCAGTTCTTC
TRBD1	TRBV2	TRBJ2-1	few	CASNYQGASYNEQFF	TGTGCCAGTAATTATCAGGGGGCCTCCTACAATGAGCAGTTCTTC
TRBD2	TRBV27	TRBJ2-3	many	CASSRFLGGSGEQHTDTQYF	TGTGCCAGCAGTCGATTCTTGGGGGGTAGCGGGGAACAGCACACAGATACGCAGTATTTT
NA	TRBV4-1	TRBJ1-1	NA	CASSQFPGANTEAFF	TGCGCCAGCAGCCAATTCCCCGGAGCCAACACTGAAGCTTTCTTT
NA	TRBV27	TRBJ1-1	NA	CASMTGNTEAFF	TGTGCCAGCATGACAGGAAACACTGAAGCTTTCTTT
TRBD1	TRBV28	TRBJ1-2	many	CASGDHRGYYGYTF	TGTGCCAGCGGAGATCACAGGGGATACTATGGCTACACCTTC
NA	TRBV7-2	TRBJ2-7	many	CASSLYAYEQYF	TGTGCCAGCAGCCTATATGCCTACGAGCAGTACTTC
NA	TRBV5-1	TRBJ2-2	many	CASSLLGTSNTGELFF	TGCGCCAGCAGCTTATTAGGGACGTCGAACACCGGGGAGCTGTTTTTT
NA	TRBV12-3/TRBV12-4	TRBJ1-5	many	CASSLSLRSHGNQPQHF	TGTGCCAGCAGTTTGAGTCTGCGCTCCCACGGCAATCAGCCCCAGCATTTT
TRBD1	TRBV6-1	TRBJ2-7	many	CASSVTGGTVYEQYF	TGTGCCAGCAGTGTCACAGGGGGCACTGTGTACGAGCAGTACTTC
TRBD1	TRBV6-1	TRBJ2-5	NA	CASSERGDRNQETQYF	TGTGCCAGCAGTGAAAGGGGGGACAGGAACCAAGAGACCCAGTACTTC
NA	TRBV30	TRBJ1-5	many	CAWRGQGANQPQHF	TGTGCCTGGCGAGGGCAAGGGGCCAATCAGCCCCAGCATTTT
TRBD2	TRBV27	TRBJ2-1	many	CASSAGGPYNEQFF	TGTGCCAGCAGTGCGGGGGGACCGTACAATGAGCAGTTCTTC
NA	TRBV14	TRBJ2-1	many	CASSQAGAYGEQFF	TGTGCCAGCAGCCAAGCAGGGGCCTATGGTGAGCAGTTCTTC
NA	TRBV30	TRBJ1-3	NA	CAWHRDYVNTIYF	TGTGCCTGGCACCGGGACTATGTAAACACCATATATTTT
NA	TRBV7-9	TRBJ1-6	NA	CASSPHRGEDRLFDSPLHF	TGTGCCAGCAGCCCTCACCGCGGAGAGGACAGATTGTTTGATTCACCCCTCCACTTT
NA	TRBV10-3	TRBJ1-2	NA	CAISHRKGGYTF	TGTGCCATCAGCCACAGGAAGGGTGGCTACACCTTC
TRBD2	TRBV6-1	TRBJ2-1	NA	CASSGAGGANEQFF	TGTGCCAGCAGTGGAGCGGGGGGGGCTAATGAGCAGTTCTTC
NA	TRBV5-4	TRBJ2-5	NA	CASSHRDAETQYF	TGTGCCAGCAGCCACAGGGACGCAGAGACCCAGTACTTC
NA	TRBV11-2	TRBJ1-3	many	CASSLSKGNTIYF	TGTGCCAGCAGCCTGTCTAAGGGAAACACCATATATTTT
NA	TRBV4-1	TRBJ2-7	many	CASSRGTAAYEQYF	TGCGCCAGCAGCCGCGGGACAGCGGCCTACGAGCAGTACTTC
NA	TRBV7-9	TRBJ2-3	many	CASSLDVEDTQYF	TGTGCCAGCAGCTTAGACGTGGAAGATACGCAGTATTTT
NA	TRBV20-1	TRBJ2-5	many	CSAPPGGREETQYF	TGCAGTGCCCCCCCCGGAGGTCGAGAAGAGACCCAGTACTTC
NA	TRBV28	TRBJ1-3	many	CASSFWGSGNTIYF	TGTGCCAGCAGTTTTTGGGGATCGGGAAACACCATATATTTT
NA	TRBV19	TRBJ2-7	many	CASSRPAGSSYEQYF	TGTGCCAGTAGTAGACCGGCGGGGAGCTCCTACGAGCAGTACTTC
NA	TRBV2	TRBJ1-6	NA	CASSDEGIRNSPLHF	TGTGCCAGCAGTGACGAGGGTATTAGGAATTCACCCCTCCACTTT
NA	TRBV12-3/TRBV12-4	TRBJ2-7	few	CASSSLAGYEQYF	TGTGCCAGCAGTAGCCTGGCGGGCTACGAGCAGTACTTC
NA	TRBV6-5	TRBJ2-5	many	CASSYSSSGTQYF	TGTGCCAGCAGTTACTCTTCGAGTGGGACCCAGTACTTC
TRBD2	TRBV7-8	TRBJ2-1	many	CASSLEAGTSRVGQFF	TGTGCCAGCAGCTTAGAAGCGGGGACCTCGAGGGTTGGGCAGTTCTTC
TRBD2	TRBV6-1	TRBJ2-7	many	CASSSSGTTPYEQYF	TGTGCCAGCAGTTCTTCAGGGACTACCCCCTACGAGCAGTACTTC
TRBD2	TRBV20-1	TRBJ2-5	many	CSASGLAGGLVQETQYF	TGCAGTGCTAGCGGACTAGCGGGGGGGTTGGTCCAAGAGACCCAGTACTTC
NA	TRBV5-6	TRBJ1-4	many	CASSLGTPSNKKLFF	TGTGCCAGCAGCCTCGGGACGCCTTCCAACAAGAAACTGTTTTTT
TRBD1	TRBV13	TRBJ2-5	NA	CASSLGTGVETQYF	TGTGCCAGCAGCTTAGGGACAGGGGTAGAGACCCAGTACTTC
TRBD2	TRBV18	TRBJ2-1	many	CASSPPGLAGRDEQFF	TGTGCCAGCTCACCACCGGGACTAGCGGGGAGGGATGAGCAGTTCTTC
NA	TRBV20-1	TRBJ2-5	few	CSAFGETQYF	TGCAGTGCTTTCGGGGAGACCCAGTACTTC
TRBD2	TRBV6-1	TRBJ2-7	NA	CASGDLAGEPCEQYF	TGTGCCAGCGGAGATTTAGCGGGGGAACCCTGCGAGCAGTACTTC
NA	TRBV20-1	TRBJ2-3	many	CSARDDRRGPDTQYF	TGCAGTGCTAGAGATGACAGACGGGGACCAGATACGCAGTATTTT
TRBD1	TRBV24-1	TRBJ2-1	NA	CATSPGQGIYNEQFF	TGTGCCACCAGTCCGGGACAGGGGATCTACAATGAGCAGTTCTTC
NA	TRBV30	TRBJ2-2	NA	CAWKGGADTGELFF	TGTGCCTGGAAAGGGGGGGCGGACACCGGGGAGCTGTTTTTT
TRBD2	TRBV19	TRBJ2-1	NA	CASSMWTSGGNEQFF	TGTGCCAGTAGTATGTGGACTAGCGGGGGCAATGAGCAGTTCTTC
NA	TRBV5-1	TRBJ1-2	many	CASSLGEDYGYTF	TGCGCCAGCAGCTTAGGAGAAGACTATGGCTACACCTTC
TRBD2	TRBV27	TRBJ2-5	many	CASSFRLGGADFQETQYF	TGTGCCAGCAGTTTTCGTCTCGGGGGGGCGGATTTCCAAGAGACCCAGTACTTC
NA	TRBV20-1	TRBJ2-7	many	CSASSGSSSYEQYF	TGCAGTGCTAGCTCGGGGTCCAGCTCCTACGAGCAGTACTTC
NA	TRBV5-1	TRBJ2-1	many	CASSLAALPDYNEQFF	TGCGCCAGCAGCTTGGCTGCCCTTCCCGATTACAATGAGCAGTTCTTC
TRBD2	TRBV30	TRBJ2-7	many	CAWRTSDGPGQYF	TGTGCCTGGAGGACTAGCGATGGTCCAGGGCAGTACTTC
TRBD1	TRBV30	TRBJ2-7	many	CAWKYGQGAYEQYF	TGTGCCTGGAAGTACGGACAGGGGGCGTACGAGCAGTACTTC
TRBD2	TRBV20-1	TRBJ2-2	many	CSARGTSGGPGTNAGELFF	TGCAGTGCTAGAGGGACTAGCGGGGGGCCCGGTACGAACGCCGGGGAGCTGTTTTTT
NA	TRBV19	TRBJ1-2	NA	CASSISTEGYLYGYTF	TGTGCCAGTAGTATCTCTACAGAGGGTTACTTGTATGGCTACACCTTC
NA	TRBV6-5	TRBJ1-6	many	CASSYSGGLNSPLHF	TGTGCCAGCAGTTACTCGGGGGGGCTTAATTCACCCCTCCACTTT
NA	TRBV30	TRBJ1-1	many	CALGGGQMNTEAFF	TGTGCCTTGGGCGGGGGGCAGATGAACACTGAAGCTTTCTTT
NA	TRBV4-1	TRBJ2-7	NA	CASSRLQGNLPYEQYF	TGCGCCAGCAGCCGCCTACAGGGCAACCTTCCCTACGAGCAGTACTTC